The entry below describes one T cell receptor beta chain. The CDR3 extends over 13 amino acids. The germline gives CDR1 GTSNPN, CDR2 SVGIG (reference sequence). V lost 4 bases to trimming and J lost 2 bases, with 12 bases between them. The data originate from a study of OX40 agonist ivuxolimab in advanced cancers. The assay was immunoSEQ multiplex PCR, and TCRdb's table has in-frame clones only and misses some. This sample has tens of thousands of clones, with more than 70% found just once. Sequenced material: CD4+ or CD8+ T cells sorted from blood, taken in a trial of the OX40 agonist ivuxolimab. This clonotype was sampled from an adult with an advanced solid tumor such as melanoma, head and neck, liver or kidney cancer. The V and J genes are TRBV30 and TRBJ2-7; D is uncertain. CDR3: CAWKVGRAYEQYF. The DNA for the CDR3 is TGTGCCTGGAAGGTTGGAAGGGCCTACGAGCAGTACTTC.